This entry describes one TCR beta chain. The antigen remains undetermined. TCRalpha and TCRbeta libraries used 5'RACE with constant-segment primers and UMIs. One entry per CDR3 protein results from TCRdb running MiXCR on the 5' RACE reads. The sample has more than 350,000 distinct CDR3 sequences, roughly 21% seen once. The data were taken from a study of T-cell memory formation after mild COVID-19. With V trimmed by 6 bases and J by 0 bases, 9 bases remained unmatched. The length of the CDR3 is 18 residues. Germline CDR1 reads MNHNY; CDR2 reads SVGAGI (reference sequence). Study conclusions and caveats: Specificity for SARS-CoV-2 was not confirmed among the second-wave clones peaking on day 37. Largely, contracting CD4+ clones fell within CM and EM, and contracting CD8+ clones within EMRA.

The sequenced sample consisted of PBMCs or a T cell subset sorted from them (not recorded which). The chain uses TRBV6-6 and TRBJ2-2; TRBD1 agrees at 11 bases. The TCR sequence derives from an adult woman who had mild COVID-19 (a few samples of this study predate the infection). Cell type and time point are not known. The CDR3: CASSSRTGGSANTGELFF. For the CDR3, the DNA is TGTGCCAGCAGCTCTAGGACAGGGGGCTCCGCGAACACCGGGGAGCTGTTTTTT.